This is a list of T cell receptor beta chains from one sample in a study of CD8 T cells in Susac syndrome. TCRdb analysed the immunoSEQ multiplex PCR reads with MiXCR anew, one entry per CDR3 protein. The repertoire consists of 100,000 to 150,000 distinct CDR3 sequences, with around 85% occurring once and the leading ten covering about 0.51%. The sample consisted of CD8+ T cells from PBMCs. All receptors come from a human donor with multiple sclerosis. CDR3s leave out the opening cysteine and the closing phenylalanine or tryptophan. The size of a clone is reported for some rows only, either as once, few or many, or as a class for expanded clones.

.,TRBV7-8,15,ASSTNSGQGIAGELF
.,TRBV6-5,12,ASSLINSYNEQF
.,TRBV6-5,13,ASSYSTGYGNTIY
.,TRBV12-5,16,ASGLVPPGGGKGNEQF
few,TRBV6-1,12,ASSGHGSSYEQY
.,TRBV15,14,ATSSPGQGRETEAF
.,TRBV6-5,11,AHAVGIGNEQF
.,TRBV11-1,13,ASSAQRAYFNEQF
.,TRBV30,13,ALNIGHRSTDTQY
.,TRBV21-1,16,ASSKGSRPSSSYNEQF
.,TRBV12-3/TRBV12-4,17,ASSLVALGGDPLDQPQH
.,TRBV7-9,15,ASSLSWTAYSSYEQY
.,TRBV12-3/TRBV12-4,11,ASSLARKDTQY
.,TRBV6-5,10,ASEVFADTQY
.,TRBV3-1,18,ASSPFSLSSERASKNIQY
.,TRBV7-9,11,ASSFIRNNEQF
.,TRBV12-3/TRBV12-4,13,ASTPEAGVGNEQF
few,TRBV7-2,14,ASSLEVAWPDSPLH
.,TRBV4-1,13,ASRRLAGEGGEQF
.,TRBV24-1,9,ATSDSYEAF
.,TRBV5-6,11,ASSFGGGYGYT
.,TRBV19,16,ASSTAILAGGGADTQY
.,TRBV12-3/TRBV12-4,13,ASSPASGNSNGYT
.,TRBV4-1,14,ASSHKRGARDTEAF
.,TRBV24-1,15,ATSDTTSGRAYDEQF
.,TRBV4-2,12,ASSLGGGSTEAF
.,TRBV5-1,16,ASSLGASGGPDQETQY
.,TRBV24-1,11,ATSVLWGDEQF
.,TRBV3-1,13,ASSQRGTGSGDQF
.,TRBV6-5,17,ASSYYYPGTLSGANVLT
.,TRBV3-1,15,ASSPSGLVISEETQY
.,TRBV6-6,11,ASSYGSRIEQF
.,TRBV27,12,ASTLTGALDTQY
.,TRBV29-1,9,SVQGNEKLF
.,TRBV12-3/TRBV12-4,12,ASSLIGLQETQY
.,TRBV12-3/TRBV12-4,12,ASSLTSGTDTQY
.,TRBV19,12,ASSPPVTGNEQF
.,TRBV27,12,ASTGGASTGELF
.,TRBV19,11,ASSMNGDQPQH
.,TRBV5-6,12,ASSLSGGGYGYT